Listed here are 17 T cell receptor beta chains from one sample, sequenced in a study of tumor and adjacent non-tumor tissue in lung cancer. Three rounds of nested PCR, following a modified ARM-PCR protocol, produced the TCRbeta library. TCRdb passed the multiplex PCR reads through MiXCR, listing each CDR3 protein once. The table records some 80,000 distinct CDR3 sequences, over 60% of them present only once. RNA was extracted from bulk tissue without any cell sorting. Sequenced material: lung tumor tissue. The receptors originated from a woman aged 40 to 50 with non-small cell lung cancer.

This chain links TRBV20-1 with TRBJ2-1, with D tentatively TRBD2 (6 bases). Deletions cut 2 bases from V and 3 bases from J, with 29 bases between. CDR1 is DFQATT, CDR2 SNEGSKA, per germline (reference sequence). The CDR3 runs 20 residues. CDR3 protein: CSARSLGWWGSGGIYNEQFF. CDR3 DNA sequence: TGCAGTGCTAGATCGCTCGGGTGGTGGGGTTCCGGAGGGATCTACAATGAGCAGTTCTTC.

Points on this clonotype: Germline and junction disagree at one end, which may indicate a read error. The CDR3 reads CVSGLAPDRGDNEQFF. The CDR3, as DNA: TGCGTCAGCGGCTTGGCCCCGGACAGGGGAGACAATGAGCAGTTCTTC. The chain links TRBV5-1 to TRBJ2-1; 9 bases align to TRBD1. In germline, CDR1 is SGHRS, CDR2 YFSETQ. There are 16 residues in the CDR3. The complete variable domain, with remaining parts taken from reference TRBV5-1 and TRBJ2-1, reads KAGVTQTPRYLIKTRGQQVTLSCSPISGHRSVSWYQQTPGQGLQFLFEYFSETQRNKGNFPGRFSGRQFSNSRSEMNVSTLELGDSALYLCVSGLAPDRGDNEQFFGPGTRLTVL.

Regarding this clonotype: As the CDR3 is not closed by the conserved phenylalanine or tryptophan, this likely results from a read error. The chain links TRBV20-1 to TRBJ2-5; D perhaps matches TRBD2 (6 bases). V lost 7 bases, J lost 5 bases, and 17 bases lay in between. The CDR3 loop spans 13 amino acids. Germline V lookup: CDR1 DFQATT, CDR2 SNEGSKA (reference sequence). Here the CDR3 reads CSVWSGTEETQYL. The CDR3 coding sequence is TGCAGTGTTTGGTCCGGGACTGAGGAGACCCAGTACCTC.

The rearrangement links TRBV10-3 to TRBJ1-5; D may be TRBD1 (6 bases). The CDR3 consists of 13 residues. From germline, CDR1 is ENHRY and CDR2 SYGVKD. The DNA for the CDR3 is TGTAGCATCAGTGAGGGACAATATCAGCCCCAGCATTTT. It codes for CSISEGQYQPQHF.

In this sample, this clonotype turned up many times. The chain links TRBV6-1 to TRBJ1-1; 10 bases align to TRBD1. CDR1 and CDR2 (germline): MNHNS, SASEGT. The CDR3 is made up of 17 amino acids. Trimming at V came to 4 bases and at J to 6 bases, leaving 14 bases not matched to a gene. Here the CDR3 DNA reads TGTGCCAGCAGTGGCCGGGACAGGGGACTTCTTGGGGCTGAAGCTTTCTTT. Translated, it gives CASSGRDRGLLGAEAFF.

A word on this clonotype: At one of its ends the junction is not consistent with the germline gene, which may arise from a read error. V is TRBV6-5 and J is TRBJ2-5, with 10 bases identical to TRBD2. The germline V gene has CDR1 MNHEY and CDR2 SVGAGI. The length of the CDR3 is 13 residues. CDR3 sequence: CASRGTSVETQCF. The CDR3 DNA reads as TGTGCAAGCAGAGGGACTAGCGTCGAGACCCAGTGCTTC.

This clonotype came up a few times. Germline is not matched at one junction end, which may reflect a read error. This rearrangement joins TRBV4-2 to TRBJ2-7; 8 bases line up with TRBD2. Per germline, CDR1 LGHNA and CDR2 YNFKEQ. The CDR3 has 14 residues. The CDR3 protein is CTSSPLAGYYEQYF. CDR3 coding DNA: TGTACCAGTAGCCCCCTAGCGGGCTACTACGAGCAGTACTTC.

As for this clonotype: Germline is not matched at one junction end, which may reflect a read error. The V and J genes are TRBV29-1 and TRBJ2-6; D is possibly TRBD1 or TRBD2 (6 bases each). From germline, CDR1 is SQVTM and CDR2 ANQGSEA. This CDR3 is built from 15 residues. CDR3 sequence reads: CSVDSGGVGANVMTF. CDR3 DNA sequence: TGCAGCGTTGATTCCGGGGGCGTTGGGGCCAACGTCATGACTTTC.

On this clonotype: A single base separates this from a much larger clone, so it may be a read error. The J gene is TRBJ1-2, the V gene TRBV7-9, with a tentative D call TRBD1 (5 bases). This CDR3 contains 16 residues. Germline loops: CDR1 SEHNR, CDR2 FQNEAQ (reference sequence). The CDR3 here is CVSSLVPGPTDYGYTF. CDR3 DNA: TGTGTCAGCAGCTTAGTTCCAGGGCCCACGGACTATGGCTACACCTTC.

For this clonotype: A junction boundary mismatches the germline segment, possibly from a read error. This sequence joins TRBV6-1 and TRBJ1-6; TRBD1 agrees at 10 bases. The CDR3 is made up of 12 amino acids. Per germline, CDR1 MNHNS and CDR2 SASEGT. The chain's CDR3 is CACRTGGPPLHF. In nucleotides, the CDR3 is TGTGCCTGCAGGACAGGGGGGCCACCCCTCCACTTT.

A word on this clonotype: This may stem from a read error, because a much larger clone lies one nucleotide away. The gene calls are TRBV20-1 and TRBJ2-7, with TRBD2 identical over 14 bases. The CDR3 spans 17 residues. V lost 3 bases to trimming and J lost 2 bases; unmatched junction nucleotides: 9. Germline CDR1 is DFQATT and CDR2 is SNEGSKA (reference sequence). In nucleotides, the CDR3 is TGCAGTGCTAGTCGGGGGACTAGCGGGAGATTGACCTACGAGCAGTACTTC. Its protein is CSASRGTSGRLTYEQYF.

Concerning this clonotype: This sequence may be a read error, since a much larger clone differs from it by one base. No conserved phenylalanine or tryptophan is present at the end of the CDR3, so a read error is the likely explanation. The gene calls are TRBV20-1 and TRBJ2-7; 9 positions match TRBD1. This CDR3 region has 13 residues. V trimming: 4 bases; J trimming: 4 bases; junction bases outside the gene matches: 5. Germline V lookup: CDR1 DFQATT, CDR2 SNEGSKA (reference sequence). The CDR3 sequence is CSATGTGTYEQYI. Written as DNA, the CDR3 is TGCAGTGCTACCGGGACAGGGACTTACGAGCAGTACATC.

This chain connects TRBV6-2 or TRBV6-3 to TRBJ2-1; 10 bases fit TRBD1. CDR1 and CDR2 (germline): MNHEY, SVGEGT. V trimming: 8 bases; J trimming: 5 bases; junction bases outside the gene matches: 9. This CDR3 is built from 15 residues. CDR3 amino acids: CASGPGTGEHNEQFF. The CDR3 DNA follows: TGTGCCAGCGGTCCCGGGACAGGGGAGCACAATGAGCAGTTCTTC.

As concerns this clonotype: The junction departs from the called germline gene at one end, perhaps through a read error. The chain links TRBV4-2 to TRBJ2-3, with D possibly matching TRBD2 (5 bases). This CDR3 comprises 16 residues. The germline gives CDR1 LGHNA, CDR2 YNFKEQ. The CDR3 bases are TGTGCCAGCAGCCGGACTCCCCTAACGTTTACAGATGCGCAGTATTTT. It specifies CASSRTPLTFTDAQYF.

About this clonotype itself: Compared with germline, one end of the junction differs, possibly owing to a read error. In nucleotides, the CDR3 is TGCAGCGTTGGGGCGGGGGACCACTACAATGAGCAATTCTTC. Translated: CSVGAGDHYNEQFF. This chain connects TRBV29-1 to TRBJ2-1; 7 bases agree with TRBD2. The CDR3 has 14 amino acids. Germline loops: CDR1 SQVTM, CDR2 ANQGSEA.

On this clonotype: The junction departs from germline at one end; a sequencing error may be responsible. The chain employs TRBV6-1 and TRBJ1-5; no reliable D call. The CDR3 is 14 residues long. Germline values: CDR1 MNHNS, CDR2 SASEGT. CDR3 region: CARSEAPANQPQHF. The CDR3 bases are TGTGCCAGAAGTGAAGCGCCTGCCAATCAGCCCCAGCATTTT.

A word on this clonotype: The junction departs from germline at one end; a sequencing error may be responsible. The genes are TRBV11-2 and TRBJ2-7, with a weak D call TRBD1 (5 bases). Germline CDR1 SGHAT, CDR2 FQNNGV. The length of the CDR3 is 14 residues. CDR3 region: CASSPGHGAYEHYF. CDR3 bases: TGTGCCAGCAGCCCTGGACATGGGGCCTACGAGCACTACTTC.